This TCR beta chain originates from a study of monozygotic twins with inflammatory bowel disease. The study's findings and limits: Twins with IBD were found to have lower TCRbeta diversity (inverse Simpson) than healthy co-twins.

The CDR3 consists of 13 residues. An approximately 2.3 ml blood sample was drawn per donor. RNA in its total form was extracted from whole blood, and T cells were not sorted. For both chains, the TCRalpha and TCRbeta cDNA went through two nested PCRs of around 15 and 9 cycles. TCRdb reanalyzed the 5' RACE reads and collapses them to one entry per CDR3 protein, without DNA. The sample includes 200,000 to 250,000 distinct CDR3 sequences. In the case of this clonotype: The target antigen is unknown.

The chain has TRBV12-3 or TRBV12-4 and TRBJ1-1; without DNA, the TCRdb call of TRBD1 cannot be checked. Sequenced material: blood. This TCR came from a human donor with ulcerative colitis or Crohn's disease, or a healthy co-twin of an affected twin (not recorded which). CDR3 residues: CASSPRLEAEAFF.